These T cell receptor beta chains were read from a single sample in a study of OX40 agonist ivuxolimab in advanced cancers. Measured with immunoSEQ multiplex PCR; TCRdb has only the in-frame clones, and not every one. The sample has 65,000 to 80,000 clones; around 81% are singletons. Sequencing used CD4+ or CD8+ T cells sorted from blood, obtained in a trial of the OX40 agonist ivuxolimab. The receptors were sampled from an adult with an advanced solid tumor such as melanoma, head and neck, liver or kidney cancer. CDR3s include the opening cysteine and the closing phenylalanine or tryptophan. D genes are given only for firm matches. The listing skips clone size in some rows; elsewhere it reads once, few, many or a size class.

TRBJ1-1,NA,few,TRBV4-1,TGCGCCAGCAGCCAAGGAAGAAGGGGCGGGAACACTGAAGCTTTCTTT,CASSQGRRGGNTEAFF
TRBJ1-2,NA,NA,TRBV14,TGTGCCAGCAGCCAGGGCTTGTGGGCCTATGGCTACACCTTC,CASSQGLWAYGYTF
TRBJ2-7,NA,few,TRBV15,TGTGCCACCAGCACGATCGGGGCGTCGTACGAGCAGTACTTC,CATSTIGASYEQYF
TRBJ2-6,NA,NA,TRBV5-1,TGCGCCAGCAGCTTGGCACCCGTCTCTGGGGCCAACGTCCTGACTTTC,CASSLAPVSGANVLTF
TRBJ2-3,NA,NA,TRBV7-2,TGTGCCAGCAGCTTAGCGGGGGGTGATACGCAGTATTTT,CASSLAGGDTQYF
TRBJ2-3,TRBD2,NA,TRBV29-1,TGCAGCGTTGAAGATCGAGGACTAGCCTCAGATACGCAGTATTTT,CSVEDRGLASDTQYF
TRBJ1-5,TRBD1,NA,TRBV10-1,TGCGCCAGCAGTGAACCACAGGGGGCGCATAGCAATCAGCCCCAGCATTTT,CASSEPQGAHSNQPQHF
TRBJ2-3,NA,NA,TRBV5-4,TGTGCCAGCAGCGCCCGAGGGTCAGGGACCGGGGCAGATACGCAGTATTTT,CASSARGSGTGADTQYF
TRBJ1-5,NA,NA,TRBV6-4,TGTGCCAGCAGCTCACCGCCCCCCGGCGACAGGTTCAATCAGCCCCAGCATTTT,CASSSPPPGDRFNQPQHF
TRBJ2-1,TRBD1,once,TRBV30,TGTGCCTGTGAAGGACAGGCCCTATACAATGAGCAGTTCTTC,CACEGQALYNEQFF
TRBJ2-1,NA,NA,TRBV4-2,TGTGCCAGCAGCCGAGGACAGCCGAGCTCCTACAATGAGCAGTTCTTC,CASSRGQPSSYNEQFF
TRBJ1-5,NA,NA,TRBV6-5,TGTGCCAGCAGTCTCGGACGGGCAAGCAATCAGCCCCAGCATTTT,CASSLGRASNQPQHF
TRBJ2-5,TRBD2,NA,TRBV27,TGTGCCAGCAGTCGGGGAAGGGCGGGGGGGTCAGAGACCCAGTACTTC,CASSRGRAGGSETQYF
TRBJ2-7,TRBD1,once,TRBV5-4,TGTGCCAGCAGCACAGACAGGGACTACGAGCAGTACTTC,CASSTDRDYEQYF
TRBJ2-3,NA,NA,TRBV5-1,TGCGCCAGCAGCGTCCGGGACTCCCCCACAGATACGCAGTATTTT,CASSVRDSPTDTQYF
TRBJ2-3,TRBD2,NA,TRBV5-1,TGCGCCAGCAGCTACCTAGACGGGGGGACCGATACGCAGTATTTT,CASSYLDGGTDTQYF
TRBJ1-5,NA,NA,TRBV10-3,TGTGCCATCAGTAACCGGGCCGGGGTGAGCAATCAGCCCCAGCATTTT,CAISNRAGVSNQPQHF
TRBJ2-2,TRBD2,NA,TRBV5-1,TGCGCCAGCAGCTTGGCGGCGGGGGGGAACACCGGGGAGCTGTTTTTT,CASSLAAGGNTGELFF
TRBJ2-2,NA,NA,TRBV7-8,TGTGCCAGCAGCTGGGGCGACCGACCCGGGGAGCTGTTTTTT,CASSWGDRPGELFF
TRBJ1-1,NA,NA,TRBV18,TGTGCCAGCTCACCATTGGGGGACATGAACACTGAAGCTTTCTTT,CASSPLGDMNTEAFF
TRBJ1-5,TRBD1,NA,TRBV19,TGTGCCAGTAGTACTTTTGGGACAGGGTGGAGTCAGCCCCAGCATTTT,CASSTFGTGWSQPQHF
TRBJ2-2,TRBD1,once,TRBV5-8,TGTGCCAGCAGCTCAGGACAGGGAAAGTCCGGGGAGCTGTTTTTT,CASSSGQGKSGELFF
TRBJ1-2,TRBD1,NA,TRBV7-9,TGTGCCAGCAGCTTGACGACAGGGGGCGAGGATGGCTACACCTTC,CASSLTTGGEDGYTF
TRBJ2-5,TRBD2,NA,TRBV5-1,TGCGCCAGCAGCCGGCCAAAGGGATTCGGACTAGCTAGACAAGAGACCCAGTACTTC,CASSRPKGFGLARQETQYF
TRBJ1-5,NA,NA,TRBV5-8,TGTGCCAGCAGCTTACGGGTGGGGCCTCAGCCCCAGCATTTT,CASSLRVGPQPQHF
TRBJ2-3,NA,NA,TRBV7-7,TGTGCCAGCAGCCCCGACCCGGGGACGGCTACGCAGTATTTT,CASSPDPGTATQYF
TRBJ2-7,TRBD2,NA,TRBV6-6,TGTGCCAGCAGGTCCCGGCGGGAGTCCCACGAGCAGTACTTC,CASRSRRESHEQYF
TRBJ2-5,TRBD2,few,TRBV5-4,TGTGCCAGCAGCCCCGGGGGGACGGGAGAGACCCAGTACTTC,CASSPGGTGETQYF
TRBJ2-1,NA,NA,TRBV15,TGTGCCACCTCGGAGCGGGCCGCCTACAATGAGCAGTTCTTC,CATSERAAYNEQFF
TRBJ2-3,NA,NA,TRBV5-1,TGCGCCAGCAGCTTAGGTAGTGGAGGCACAGATACGCAGTATTTT,CASSLGSGGTDTQYF
TRBJ2-5,NA,NA,TRBV7-9,TGTGCCAGCAGCCGGGTATTTTCGGAGACCCAGTACTTC,CASSRVFSETQYF
TRBJ2-7,NA,NA,TRBV30,TGTGCCTGGAGTGTACCTGGCACCTCCCCCGACGAGCAGTACTTC,CAWSVPGTSPDEQYF
TRBJ2-7,NA,NA,TRBV7-8,TGTGCCAGCAGCTTGAACTCCCCCTACGAGCAGTACTTC,CASSLNSPYEQYF
TRBJ2-1,NA,once,TRBV6-5,TGTGCCAGCAGTTACCGAATTAGCTACAATGAGCAGTTCTTC,CASSYRISYNEQFF
TRBJ2-1,TRBD2,few,TRBV7-9,TGTGCCAGCAGCCCTAGCGGGAGTTTAGAGCAGTTCTTC,CASSPSGSLEQFF
TRBJ1-6,NA,NA,TRBV6-5,TGTGCCAGCAGTTACTCGACCCGGTGGGATAATTCACCCCTCCACTTT,CASSYSTRWDNSPLHF
TRBJ2-1,NA,NA,TRBV5-4,TGTGCCAGCAGCTTAAAGCGCGCAGGGGCATACAATGAGCAGTTCTTC,CASSLKRAGAYNEQFF
TRBJ1-2,NA,NA,TRBV5-1,TGCGCCAGCAGCTTGGCCACCTTGCCGGACAGCCCCCAAGGAGGCTACACCTTC,CASSLATLPDSPQGGYTF
TRBJ2-3,TRBD2,once,TRBV5-6,TGTGCCAGCAGTCCTATAGCGGGAGGTTTATCAGATACGCAGTATTTT,CASSPIAGGLSDTQYF
TRBJ2-2,NA,NA,TRBV2,TGTGCCAGCAAGAGACAGCAGAACACCGGGGAGCTGTTTTTT,CASKRQQNTGELFF
TRBJ2-7,NA,NA,TRBV18,TGTGCCAGCTCATCGGGTCCCGTATCCTACGAGCAGTACTTC,CASSSGPVSYEQYF
TRBJ2-3,TRBD1,NA,TRBV5-4,TGTGCCAGCAGCTTGGGACAGGGGTTTGATACGCAGTATTTT,CASSLGQGFDTQYF
TRBJ1-1,TRBD1,NA,TRBV25-1,TGTGCCAGCAGTGCATACGACAGGGGGACTGAAGCTTTCTTT,CASSAYDRGTEAFF
TRBJ2-4,TRBD2,few,TRBV14,TGTGCCAGCAGCCAAGGGGGGACTATTCTAAACATTCAGTACTTC,CASSQGGTILNIQYF
TRBJ2-3,NA,NA,TRBV7-2,TGTGCCAGCAGCTTAGGAGTAGATACGCAGTATTTT,CASSLGVDTQYF
TRBJ2-4,NA,NA,TRBV12-5,TGTGCTAGTGGGTCCTTCGGACGGGGGCTAGCCAAAAACATTCAGTACTTC,CASGSFGRGLAKNIQYF
TRBJ2-1,TRBD2,few,TRBV5-1,TGCGCCAGCAGCTCGAGCGGGGGGGCCGGAAATGAGCAGTTCTTC,CASSSSGGAGNEQFF
TRBJ1-1,NA,NA,TRBV10-3,TGTGCCATCAGTGAGGGACAGATAGGGGTGGCTTTCTTT,CAISEGQIGVAFF